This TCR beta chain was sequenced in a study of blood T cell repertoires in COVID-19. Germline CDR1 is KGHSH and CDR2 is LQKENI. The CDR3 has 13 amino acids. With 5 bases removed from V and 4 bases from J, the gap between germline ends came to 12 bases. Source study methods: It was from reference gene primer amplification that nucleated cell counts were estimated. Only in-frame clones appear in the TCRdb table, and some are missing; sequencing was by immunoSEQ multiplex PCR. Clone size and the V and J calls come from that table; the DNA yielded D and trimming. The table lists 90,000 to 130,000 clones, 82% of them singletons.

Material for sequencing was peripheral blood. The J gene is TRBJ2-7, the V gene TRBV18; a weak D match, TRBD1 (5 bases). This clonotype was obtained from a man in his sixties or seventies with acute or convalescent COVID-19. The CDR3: CASSTTVRYEQYF. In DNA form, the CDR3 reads TGTGCCAGCTCAACGACAGTCCGGTACGAGCAGTACTTC.